This TCR beta chain was sequenced in a study of cytotoxic CD8 clonotypes in ibrutinib-treated CLL. The study's findings and limits: Sampling schedules were unmatched across sustained-remission and progressing patients.

Trimming took 10 bases from V and 3 from J; bases not matched to a gene: 10. CDR3 length equals 14 residues. Germline V gene lookup returns CDR1 SGHTA and CDR2 FQGTGA. This clone was found a few times. Its specificity is unknown. Clones were read by immunoSEQ multiplex PCR, and TCRdb kept only the in-frame ones, dropping some. The sample gives roughly 330,000 clones, 67% of which show up once; about 6.7% is in the top ten. Specimen: PBMCs, collected after 36 months of ibrutinib treatment. This receptor was taken from a human donor with chronic lymphocytic leukemia. The chain combines TRBV7-3 with TRBJ2-7, with 9 nucleotides matching TRBD1. CDR3 nucleotide sequence: TGTGCCACCAACCCCGGGACAGGGATCTACGAGCAGTACTTC. This sequence encodes CATNPGTGIYEQYF.